These 30 T cell receptor beta chains were all obtained from the same sample, sequenced in a study of shared clonotypes between healthy human individuals (dated by TCRdb to 2018 to 2020). Libraries came from the immunoSEQ multiplex PCR assay. TCRdb re-hosts the immuneACCESS table, in-frame sequences only. Its copies lack some clones; in the studies checked, an unresolved V gene accounts for under half of them, and the cause for the rest is not known. Within this sample are roughly 86,000 clones, with approximately 63% of them counted one time only. In total, the top ten clones hold about 50% of the sample. The sequenced material came from memory CD8+ T cells sorted from blood. The cell subset or site label of this sample denotes: CD45RO+ cells pooled with CCR7-negative TemRA cells. The source of these receptors is a man younger than 45 in good health.

In the case of this clone: An end of the junction does not agree with germline; a read error may underlie this. V is TRBV5-3 and J is TRBJ2-7; 8 bases map to TRBD1. TRBV5-3 is recorded as an ORF, its role being uncertain. The CDR3 runs 14 residues. This chain's CDR3 is CASSQEQGAYEQYF. CDR3 in DNA: TGCGCCAGCAGCCAAGAGCAGGGGGCATACGAGCAGTACTTC.

In its sample, this clone was seen once. The chain is built from TRBV7-3 and TRBJ2-2; the match to TRBD1 covers 10 bases. Germline V gives CDR1 SGHTA, CDR2 FQGTGA. The CDR3 is 16 residues long. V lost 5 bases, J lost 5 bases, and 8 bases stayed unmatched. The CDR3 DNA reads as TGTGCCAGCAGCACGCGGACAGGGGGGGGGACCGGGGAGCTGTTTTTT. It specifies CASSTRTGGGTGELFF.

The chain recombines TRBV5-1 with TRBJ2-7; D remains ambiguous. Germline V gene sequence: CDR1 SGHRS, CDR2 YFSETQ. CDR3 length: 13 amino acids. Trimming cost V 5 bases and J 0 bases, with 9 bases left between them. The chain's CDR3 is CASSLDPSYEQYF. The DNA of the CDR3 is TGCGCCAGCAGTCTGGACCCCTCCTACGAGCAGTACTTC. Supplemented by reference TRBV5-1 and TRBJ2-7, the full variable domain reads KAGVTQTPRYLIKTRGQQVTLSCSPISGHRSVSWYQQTPGQGLQFLFEYFSETQRNKGNFPGRFSGRQFSNSRSEMNVSTLELGDSALYLCASSLDPSYEQYFGPGTRLTVT.

This clone was observed a handful of times. DNA for the CDR3: TGTGCCAGCAGCCTTGGACAGGGAAACACTGAAGCTTTCTTT. Protein: CASSLGQGNTEAFF. This rearrangement joins TRBV7-9 to TRBJ1-1, with 8 bases matching TRBD1. The CDR3 has 14 residues. V shed 5 bases and J 2 bases; nucleotides not matched to a gene: 4. Germline CDR1 reads SEHNR; CDR2 reads FQNEAQ (reference sequence).

The table lists this clone with a count of one. V is TRBV28 and J is TRBJ2-5; D is possibly TRBD1 (5 bases). The CDR3 is 14 residues long. Germline CDR1 is MDHEN and CDR2 is SYDVKM. Deletions cut 10 bases from V and 5 bases from J, with 20 bases between. The CDR3 here is CATRQSRVRETQYF. The CDR3 nucleotides read TGTGCCACCCGACAGTCGAGAGTGAGGGAGACCCAGTACTTC.

In nucleotides, the CDR3 is TGTGCCAGCAGCAGAGGGGGTGCGGGACAAAAATTTTACAATGAGCAGTTCTTC. Translated: CASSRGGAGQKFYNEQFF. The gene calls are TRBV5-4 and TRBJ2-1; D may match TRBD1 or TRBD2 (6 bases each). This CDR3 has 18 amino acids. V was trimmed by 4 bases and J by 4 bases, leaving 24 bases between them. CDR1 is SGHNT and CDR2 is YYREEE in the germline V gene (reference sequence).

This chain links TRBV27 with TRBJ2-6; a possible D gene is TRBD2 (7 bases). Deletions cut 3 bases from V and 4 bases from J, with 13 bases between. The CDR3 length is 16 residues. Per germline, CDR1 MNHEY and CDR2 SMNVEV (reference sequence). DNA for the CDR3: TGTGCCAGCAGTTTCGCGGGGGCGGAAGGGGCCAACGTCCTGACTTTC. This encodes CASSFAGAEGANVLTF.

V gene TRBV7-2 combines with J gene TRBJ2-1; D is perhaps TRBD1 (6 bases). Trimming cost V 5 bases and J 0 bases, with 11 bases left between them. Germline values: CDR1 SGHTA, CDR2 FQGNSA. This CDR3 contains 15 residues. CDR3 bases: TGTGCCAGCAGCGAAACGGACAGCTCCTACAATGAGCAGTTCTTC. Protein product: CASSETDSSYNEQFF.

The chain couples TRBV30 to TRBJ2-1; 9 bases agree with TRBD1. V shed 4 bases and J 7 bases; nucleotides not matched to a gene: 2. CDR3 size: 12 residues. Germline CDR1 is GTSNPN and CDR2 is SVGIG (reference sequence). The CDR3 is CAWNDRGNEQFF. CDR3 in DNA: TGTGCCTGGAACGACAGGGGGAATGAGCAGTTCTTC.

The CDR3 nucleotides read TGTGCCAGCAGTCCCCGACAGGGTGGCTACACCTTC. It yields the protein CASSPRQGGYTF. This chain uses TRBV6-1 with TRBJ1-2; 7 positions agree with TRBD1. This CDR3 comprises 12 residues. Trimming took 5 bases from V and 7 from J; bases not matched to a gene: 4. Germline V gene lookup returns CDR1 MNHNS and CDR2 SASEGT.

CDR3 nucleotide sequence: TGTGCCAGCAGCCACCTAAGGGCTCCCCCGTATGGCTACACCTTC. It yields the protein CASSHLRAPPYGYTF. The chain combines TRBV7-8 with TRBJ1-2; D is ambiguous. Trimming left V 5 bases short and J 5 bases short, with 18 bases between. CDR3 length: 15 residues. Germline values: CDR1 SGHVS, CDR2 FQNEAQ.

Ten or more counts support this clone. The chain recombines TRBV6-4 with TRBJ2-1, with 12 positions matching TRBD2. After removal of 4 bases from V and 5 bases from J, the junction contained 3 bases not matched to a gene. The CDR3 loop spans 15 amino acids. CDR1 and CDR2 (germline): MRHNA, SNTAGT. DNA for the CDR3: TGTGCCAGCAGTGTGACTAGCGGGAGTAACAATGAGCAGTTCTTC. Its translation: CASSVTSGSNNEQFF.

The CDR3 loop is CASSPHSGGNTGELFF. CDR3 nucleotide sequence: TGCGCCAGCAGCCCCCATTCGGGAGGGAACACCGGGGAGCTGTTTTTT. The chain carries TRBV4-1 and TRBJ2-2; 7 bases agree with TRBD2. From germline, CDR1 is MGHRA and CDR2 YSYEKL. Germline trimming cut 4 bases from V and 1 base from J; bases unmatched to any gene: 6. The CDR3 has 16 residues.

The chain recombines TRBV19 with TRBJ2-6, with D maybe TRBD2 (6 bases). CDR1 is LNHDA and CDR2 is SQIVND in the germline V gene (reference sequence). V lost 6 bases and J lost 2, with 11 bases in between. The CDR3 has 15 residues. CDR3 region: CASRTSGAGANVLTF. For the CDR3, the DNA is TGTGCCAGTAGAACCTCGGGAGCTGGGGCCAACGTCCTGACTTTC.

This clone was seen a handful of times. V gene TRBV9 combines with J gene TRBJ2-7; D gene ambiguous. CDR1 is SGDLS and CDR2 is YYNGEE in the germline V gene. V dropped 1 base and J dropped 1 base, with 12 bases sitting between them. CDR3 length: 15 residues. The CDR3 coding sequence is TGTGCCAGCAGCGTAAATCCAGGTACGTCCTACGAGCAGTACTTC. Residues: CASSVNPGTSYEQYF.

This rearrangement joins TRBV10-2 to TRBJ2-7; 14 bases match TRBD2. The CDR3 is 17 residues long. The trim removed 5 bases at V and 4 bases at J, leaving 10 bases unmatched. CDR1 WSHSY and CDR2 SAAADI come from the germline V gene. Here the CDR3 DNA reads TGCGCCAGCAGTAGCCCCGGGACTAGCGGGAGTCCATACGAGCAGTACTTC. Amino acids: CASSSPGTSGSPYEQYF.

Details on this clone: One junction end does not reproduce the germline sequence, and a read error may be involved. The rearrangement joins TRBV4-3 to TRBJ2-5; D unresolved. This CDR3 has 15 amino acids. In germline, CDR1 is LGHNA, CDR2 YSLEER. The CDR3 sequence is CASSQDFPAQETRYF. In nucleotides, the CDR3 is TGCGCCAGCAGCCAAGATTTTCCAGCCCAAGAGACCCGGTACTTC.

This clone was recorded many times. V and J are TRBV7-8 and TRBJ2-7, with D tentatively TRBD2 (6 bases). The CDR3 runs 17 residues. V was cut by 6 bases and J by 2 bases, with 23 bases left in between. Germline V gene data show CDR1 as SGHVS and CDR2 as FQNEAQ. The CDR3 nucleotides are TGTGCCAGCAGTCAAACCCTCCTAGCGACTAATGCCTACGAGCAGTACTTC. Amino acids: CASSQTLLATNAYEQYF. Based on the CDR3 plus reference TRBV7-8 and TRBJ2-7, the full variable domain is GAGVSQSPRYKVAKRGQDVALRCDPISGHVSLFWYQQALGQGPEFLTYFQNEAQLDKSGLPSDRFFAERPEGSVSTLKIQRTQQEDSAVYLCASSQTLLATNAYEQYFGPGTRLTVT.

This rearrangement joins TRBV7-9 to TRBJ1-2, with 7 bases lining up with TRBD1. J lost 1 base, V lost 5 bases, and 10 bases had no gene match. This CDR3 contains 16 residues. Germline values: CDR1 SEHNR, CDR2 FQNEAQ (reference sequence). CDR3 coding DNA: TGTGCCAGCAGCCCCACCTCGGGACAGATTAACTATGGCTACACCTTC. It encodes CASSPTSGQINYGYTF.

The chain recombines TRBV19 with TRBJ1-1, with TRBD1 matching 7 bases. The CDR3 contains 14 residues. The trim removed 4 bases at V and 1 base at J, leaving 3 bases unmatched. Germline CDR1 is LNHDA and CDR2 is SQIVND (reference sequence). The CDR3 DNA reads as TGTGCCAGTAGTACTTGGGACAGGAACACTGAAGCTTTCTTT. Translated, it gives CASSTWDRNTEAFF. Supplemented by reference TRBV19 and TRBJ1-1, the full variable domain reads DGGITQSPKYLFRKEGQNVTLSCEQNLNHDAMYWYRQDPGQGLRLIYYSQIVNDFQKGDIAEGYSVSREKKESFPLTVTSAQKNPTAFYLCASSTWDRNTEAFFGQGTRLTVV.

This clone was found once. The chain carries TRBV19 and TRBJ2-1; 7 nucleotides match TRBD2. CDR1 LNHDA and CDR2 SQIVND come from the germline V gene (reference sequence). V shed 9 bases and J 2 bases; nucleotides not matched to a gene: 7. The CDR3 contains 14 residues. The CDR3 DNA sequence: TGTGCCAGCGACAGCGGGACCGCCTACAATGAGCAGTTCTTC. This translates into CASDSGTAYNEQFF.

The genes are TRBV5-1 and TRBJ2-2; tentative D call: TRBD1 (6 bases). CDR1 and CDR2 from the germline V gene are SGHRS and YFSETQ. Trimming pared 4 bases from V and 0 bases from J, leaving 22 bases between. The CDR3 sequence is 19 residues long. The CDR3 sequence is CASSLTGTLGRTNTGELFF. In DNA form, the CDR3 reads TGCGCCAGCAGCCTAACAGGGACCCTAGGAAGAACGAACACCGGGGAGCTGTTTTTT.

This clone was observed a single time. It may be a read error: a sequence one base away is much more abundant. Distinct nucleotide sequences in the sample also encode this CDR3. The chain carries TRBV6-5 and TRBJ2-7; 8 nucleotides match TRBD1. The CDR3 covers 15 residues. Germline values: CDR1 MNHEY, CDR2 SVGAGI. CDR3 coding DNA: TGTGCCAGCAGTTTCAATCAGGGGGCCACCTACGAGCAATACTTC. Translating it yields CASSFNQGATYEQYF.

The chain employs TRBV28 and TRBJ2-6, with D perhaps matching TRBD2 (6 bases). The CDR3 loop spans 15 amino acids. Trimming took 6 bases from V and 2 from J, leaving 11 bases between them. The V gene's germline CDR1 is MDHEN and CDR2 SYDVKM. The CDR3 bases are TGTGCCAGCAGCCGACTAGTAGCTGGGGCCAACGTCCTGACTTTC. Protein product: CASSRLVAGANVLTF.

This clone was observed a handful of times. V is TRBV7-9 and J is TRBJ2-2; D is possibly TRBD1 or TRBD2 (6 bases each). With 5 bases removed from V and 5 bases from J, the gap between germline ends came to 18 bases. CDR1 and CDR2 from the germline V gene are SEHNR and FQNEAQ (reference sequence). The CDR3 spans 16 residues. The CDR3 nucleotides read TGTGCCAGCAGCCCTCAAACAGGGAGGAAGACCGGGGAGCTGTTTTTT. This sequence encodes CASSPQTGRKTGELFF.

CDR3 sequence (DNA): TGTGCCAGCAGCGTAACGAGAAGCATGAACACTGAAGCTTTCTTT. Translation: CASSVTRSMNTEAFF. The J gene is TRBJ1-1, the V gene TRBV11-3; no definite D call. Trimming left V 5 bases short and J 0 bases short, with 13 bases between. CDR3 length: 15 amino acids. The germline CDR1 and CDR2 sequences are SGHNT and YENEEA.

The J gene is TRBJ2-5, the V gene TRBV5-5; D might be TRBD1 (6 bases). The CDR3 consists of 16 residues. The germline V gene has CDR1 SGHKS and CDR2 YYEKEE (reference sequence). The V gene lost 4 bases and the J gene lost 5 bases, with 21 bases spanning the gap. The CDR3 reads CASSPIRGSGRETQYF. CDR3 coding DNA: TGTGCCAGCAGCCCTATCAGGGGCTCGGGACGGGAGACCCAGTACTTC.

For the CDR3, the DNA is TGTGCCAGCAGTTGGGGACTAGCGGGAGGGGGTTACGAGCAGTACTTC. The encoded protein is CASSWGLAGGGYEQYF. The chain combines TRBV7-9 with TRBJ2-7, with 16 bases identical to TRBD2. V was clipped by 6 bases and J by 4 bases; unmatched bases: 6. Germline CDR1 and CDR2: SEHNR and FQNEAQ (reference sequence). The CDR3 has 16 residues.

The chain couples TRBV29-1 to TRBJ2-7, with 7 bases fitting TRBD2. The V and J ends lost 7 bases and 7 bases, in that order; junction bases with no gene match: 16. The CDR3 runs to 14 residues. The germline gives CDR1 SQVTM, CDR2 ANQGSEA. The CDR3 loop reads CSGLLTAGRGEQYF. The CDR3 DNA reads TGCAGCGGCCTCTTGACAGCGGGACGGGGGGAGCAGTACTTC.

The chain combines TRBV7-1 with TRBJ2-5; D call uncertain. TRBV7-1 is an ORF, with its function uncertain. Trimming removed 4 bases from V and 3 bases from J, with 9 bases in between. The CDR3 covers 13 residues. Here the CDR3 DNA reads TGTGCCAGCAGCTTTAACAGTAAAGAGACCCAGTACTTC. Translation: CASSFNSKETQYF.